This T cell receptor (beta chain) was captured by sequencing in a study of blood T cell repertoires in COVID-19 (dated by TCRdb to the early 2020s). As for the study more broadly: Samples from collaborators originated in the United States, Italy and Spain and spanned both the acute and convalescent phases of COVID-19. The prospective study material was composed of cDNA or gDNA derived from T cells, B-cell-depleted T cells, or PBMCs. Subjects who had been exposed to COVID-19, were actively infected with it, or had recovered from it provided the deeply sampled blood TCRbeta repertoires that made up the dataset. A freely available public database, intended as a resource for researchers studying the immune response to SARS-CoV-2, is where the repertoires were released. The samples were drawn from the first 160 participants of the ongoing ImmuneRACE study and from roughly 1,300 subjects provided by 6 global collaborators. The sample metadata nearly always contained a de-identified subject ID, COVID-19 status, age in years and sex. Where available, HLA class I and class II types were obtained from metadata supplied by the sample provider rather than from assay-based typing.

CDR1 is given as MDHEN and CDR2 as SYDVKM, both from the germline V gene. CDR3 length: 17 amino acids, cysteine to phenylalanine. Only the CDR3 part of the read is kept: 51 bases, read in frame from the first base. V is pruned by 4 bases and J by 0 bases, leaving 5 bases of the junction without a gene match. TCRbeta CDR3 regions were amplified from genomic DNA using the immunoSEQ Assay, a bias-controlled multiplex PCR. The original methods were these. The number of nucleated cells in each sample was estimated by amplification of reference gene primers within the assay. Sequence reads were collapsed and filtered to measure the absolute abundance of every unique TCRbeta CDR3 rearrangement. For each sample, productive Simpson clonality was calculated as the square root of Simpson's diversity index over productive rearrangements. TCRdb provides this immuneACCESS table in a form limited to in-frame rearrangements. Some clones are lacking; in checked studies, under half of them reflect an unresolved V gene, and why the rest are absent is not known. That table furnishes V, J and clone size, whereas the DNA furnished D and trimming. The sample table holds some 290,000 clones, of which approximately 86% were seen once. The biggest ten clones account for 2.2% of the sample.

Concerning this clone: This receptor's antigen is unknown. No base quality values were provided; no much bigger clone lies one nucleotide off.

On the study overall, not on this receptor specifically: The quantity of clinical and demographic metadata differed by source and by participant and was supplied without curation.

Another Seattle source contributed samples from volunteer blood donors who had recovered from COVID-19. Each collaborating institution followed its own protocols to collect whole blood in K2EDTA tubes. Collaborator samples were shipped for TCRbeta analysis as frozen whole blood, isolated PBMCs, or DNA extracted from either sample type. The sequence was obtained from a woman between 50 and 59 years old who had recovered from COVID-19. Sequenced sample: peripheral blood. The V and J segments used are TRBV28 and TRBJ2-2; TRBD1 fits 10 bases in the junction. The nucleotide sequence is given as TGTGCCAGCAGTTCCGACAGGGGGCTATCGAACACCGGGGAGCTGTTTTTT. Its amino acids are CASSSDRGLSNTGELFF.